These T cell receptor beta chains were read from a single sample in a study of blood T cell repertoires in COVID-19. Method: immunoSEQ multiplex PCR; TCRdb's copy keeps in-frame clones and lacks some. This sample has about 160,000 clones, with approximately 79% found just once. The material sequenced was peripheral blood. The receptors here all came from a woman in her thirties or forties with COVID-19, enrolled during active disease. Each CDR3 is given with its conserved first and last residue. D genes are given only for firm matches. Not all rows give a size; the values are once, few, many and, for expanded clones, a class.

NA,TRBJ2-7,NA,TRBV5-1,CASSPSAYEQYF,TGCGCCAGCAGCCCCTCGGCCTACGAGCAGTACTTC
TRBD1,TRBJ2-6,NA,TRBV6-5,CASRTGGSGANVLTF,TGTGCCAGCAGGACAGGGGGCTCTGGGGCCAACGTCCTGACTTTC
NA,TRBJ1-3,NA,TRBV2,CASSERPPSSGNTIYF,TGTGCCAGCAGTGAGAGGCCACCCTCCTCTGGAAACACCATATATTTT
NA,TRBJ2-7,NA,TRBV5-1,CASSFSSILESEQYF,TGCGCCAGCAGCTTCTCGTCCATTCTAGAGAGCGAGCAGTACTTC
TRBD1,TRBJ1-3,NA,TRBV7-9,CAYNRGSSGNTIYF,TGTGCTTATAACAGGGGCTCCTCTGGAAACACCATATATTTT
TRBD1,TRBJ1-2,once,TRBV5-1,CASSLQGVDGYTF,TGCGCCAGCAGCTTGCAGGGGGTAGATGGCTACACCTTC
NA,TRBJ2-7,NA,TRBV24-1,CATAPRDTTSYEQYF,TGTGCCACCGCCCCCCGGGACACCACCTCCTACGAGCAGTACTTC
TRBD1,TRBJ2-2,NA,TRBV4-1,CASSNSPTGPGELFF,TGCGCCAGCAGCAATTCGCCGACAGGGCCCGGGGAGCTGTTTTTT
NA,TRBJ2-2,NA,TRBV19,CASTAVDQVTGELFF,TGTGCCAGTACCGCCGTAGACCAGGTCACCGGGGAGCTGTTTTTT
NA,TRBJ1-5,NA,TRBV5-5,CASSPLGGNQPQHF,TGTGCCAGCAGCCCCCTTGGGGGGAATCAGCCCCAGCATTTT
NA,TRBJ2-3,NA,TRBV19,CASSTSRGFSTDTQYF,TGTGCCAGTAGTACCTCACGGGGGTTTTCCACAGATACGCAGTATTTT
TRBD1,TRBJ1-2,NA,TRBV5-8,CASSLAGTGNYGYTF,TGTGCCAGCAGCCTTGCCGGGACAGGGAACTATGGCTACACCTTC
TRBD1,TRBJ1-2,NA,TRBV5-1,CASRYTGGRYGYTF,TGCGCCAGCAGATATACAGGGGGAAGATATGGCTACACCTTC
NA,TRBJ1-6,NA,TRBV7-2,CASSLMGRRRSYNSPLHF,TGTGCCAGCAGCTTAATGGGGAGACGGCGCTCCTATAATTCACCCCTCCACTTT
NA,TRBJ2-2,NA,TRBV9,CASSPLRGELFF,TGTGCCAGCAGCCCCCTGAGGGGGGAGCTGTTTTTT
TRBD1,TRBJ1-2,NA,TRBV7-9,CASSLSTGGDGYTF,TGTGCCAGCAGCCTATCGACAGGGGGTGATGGCTACACCTTC
NA,TRBJ2-1,NA,TRBV6-5,CASSRANEQFF,TGTGCCAGCAGCAGGGCCAATGAGCAGTTCTTC